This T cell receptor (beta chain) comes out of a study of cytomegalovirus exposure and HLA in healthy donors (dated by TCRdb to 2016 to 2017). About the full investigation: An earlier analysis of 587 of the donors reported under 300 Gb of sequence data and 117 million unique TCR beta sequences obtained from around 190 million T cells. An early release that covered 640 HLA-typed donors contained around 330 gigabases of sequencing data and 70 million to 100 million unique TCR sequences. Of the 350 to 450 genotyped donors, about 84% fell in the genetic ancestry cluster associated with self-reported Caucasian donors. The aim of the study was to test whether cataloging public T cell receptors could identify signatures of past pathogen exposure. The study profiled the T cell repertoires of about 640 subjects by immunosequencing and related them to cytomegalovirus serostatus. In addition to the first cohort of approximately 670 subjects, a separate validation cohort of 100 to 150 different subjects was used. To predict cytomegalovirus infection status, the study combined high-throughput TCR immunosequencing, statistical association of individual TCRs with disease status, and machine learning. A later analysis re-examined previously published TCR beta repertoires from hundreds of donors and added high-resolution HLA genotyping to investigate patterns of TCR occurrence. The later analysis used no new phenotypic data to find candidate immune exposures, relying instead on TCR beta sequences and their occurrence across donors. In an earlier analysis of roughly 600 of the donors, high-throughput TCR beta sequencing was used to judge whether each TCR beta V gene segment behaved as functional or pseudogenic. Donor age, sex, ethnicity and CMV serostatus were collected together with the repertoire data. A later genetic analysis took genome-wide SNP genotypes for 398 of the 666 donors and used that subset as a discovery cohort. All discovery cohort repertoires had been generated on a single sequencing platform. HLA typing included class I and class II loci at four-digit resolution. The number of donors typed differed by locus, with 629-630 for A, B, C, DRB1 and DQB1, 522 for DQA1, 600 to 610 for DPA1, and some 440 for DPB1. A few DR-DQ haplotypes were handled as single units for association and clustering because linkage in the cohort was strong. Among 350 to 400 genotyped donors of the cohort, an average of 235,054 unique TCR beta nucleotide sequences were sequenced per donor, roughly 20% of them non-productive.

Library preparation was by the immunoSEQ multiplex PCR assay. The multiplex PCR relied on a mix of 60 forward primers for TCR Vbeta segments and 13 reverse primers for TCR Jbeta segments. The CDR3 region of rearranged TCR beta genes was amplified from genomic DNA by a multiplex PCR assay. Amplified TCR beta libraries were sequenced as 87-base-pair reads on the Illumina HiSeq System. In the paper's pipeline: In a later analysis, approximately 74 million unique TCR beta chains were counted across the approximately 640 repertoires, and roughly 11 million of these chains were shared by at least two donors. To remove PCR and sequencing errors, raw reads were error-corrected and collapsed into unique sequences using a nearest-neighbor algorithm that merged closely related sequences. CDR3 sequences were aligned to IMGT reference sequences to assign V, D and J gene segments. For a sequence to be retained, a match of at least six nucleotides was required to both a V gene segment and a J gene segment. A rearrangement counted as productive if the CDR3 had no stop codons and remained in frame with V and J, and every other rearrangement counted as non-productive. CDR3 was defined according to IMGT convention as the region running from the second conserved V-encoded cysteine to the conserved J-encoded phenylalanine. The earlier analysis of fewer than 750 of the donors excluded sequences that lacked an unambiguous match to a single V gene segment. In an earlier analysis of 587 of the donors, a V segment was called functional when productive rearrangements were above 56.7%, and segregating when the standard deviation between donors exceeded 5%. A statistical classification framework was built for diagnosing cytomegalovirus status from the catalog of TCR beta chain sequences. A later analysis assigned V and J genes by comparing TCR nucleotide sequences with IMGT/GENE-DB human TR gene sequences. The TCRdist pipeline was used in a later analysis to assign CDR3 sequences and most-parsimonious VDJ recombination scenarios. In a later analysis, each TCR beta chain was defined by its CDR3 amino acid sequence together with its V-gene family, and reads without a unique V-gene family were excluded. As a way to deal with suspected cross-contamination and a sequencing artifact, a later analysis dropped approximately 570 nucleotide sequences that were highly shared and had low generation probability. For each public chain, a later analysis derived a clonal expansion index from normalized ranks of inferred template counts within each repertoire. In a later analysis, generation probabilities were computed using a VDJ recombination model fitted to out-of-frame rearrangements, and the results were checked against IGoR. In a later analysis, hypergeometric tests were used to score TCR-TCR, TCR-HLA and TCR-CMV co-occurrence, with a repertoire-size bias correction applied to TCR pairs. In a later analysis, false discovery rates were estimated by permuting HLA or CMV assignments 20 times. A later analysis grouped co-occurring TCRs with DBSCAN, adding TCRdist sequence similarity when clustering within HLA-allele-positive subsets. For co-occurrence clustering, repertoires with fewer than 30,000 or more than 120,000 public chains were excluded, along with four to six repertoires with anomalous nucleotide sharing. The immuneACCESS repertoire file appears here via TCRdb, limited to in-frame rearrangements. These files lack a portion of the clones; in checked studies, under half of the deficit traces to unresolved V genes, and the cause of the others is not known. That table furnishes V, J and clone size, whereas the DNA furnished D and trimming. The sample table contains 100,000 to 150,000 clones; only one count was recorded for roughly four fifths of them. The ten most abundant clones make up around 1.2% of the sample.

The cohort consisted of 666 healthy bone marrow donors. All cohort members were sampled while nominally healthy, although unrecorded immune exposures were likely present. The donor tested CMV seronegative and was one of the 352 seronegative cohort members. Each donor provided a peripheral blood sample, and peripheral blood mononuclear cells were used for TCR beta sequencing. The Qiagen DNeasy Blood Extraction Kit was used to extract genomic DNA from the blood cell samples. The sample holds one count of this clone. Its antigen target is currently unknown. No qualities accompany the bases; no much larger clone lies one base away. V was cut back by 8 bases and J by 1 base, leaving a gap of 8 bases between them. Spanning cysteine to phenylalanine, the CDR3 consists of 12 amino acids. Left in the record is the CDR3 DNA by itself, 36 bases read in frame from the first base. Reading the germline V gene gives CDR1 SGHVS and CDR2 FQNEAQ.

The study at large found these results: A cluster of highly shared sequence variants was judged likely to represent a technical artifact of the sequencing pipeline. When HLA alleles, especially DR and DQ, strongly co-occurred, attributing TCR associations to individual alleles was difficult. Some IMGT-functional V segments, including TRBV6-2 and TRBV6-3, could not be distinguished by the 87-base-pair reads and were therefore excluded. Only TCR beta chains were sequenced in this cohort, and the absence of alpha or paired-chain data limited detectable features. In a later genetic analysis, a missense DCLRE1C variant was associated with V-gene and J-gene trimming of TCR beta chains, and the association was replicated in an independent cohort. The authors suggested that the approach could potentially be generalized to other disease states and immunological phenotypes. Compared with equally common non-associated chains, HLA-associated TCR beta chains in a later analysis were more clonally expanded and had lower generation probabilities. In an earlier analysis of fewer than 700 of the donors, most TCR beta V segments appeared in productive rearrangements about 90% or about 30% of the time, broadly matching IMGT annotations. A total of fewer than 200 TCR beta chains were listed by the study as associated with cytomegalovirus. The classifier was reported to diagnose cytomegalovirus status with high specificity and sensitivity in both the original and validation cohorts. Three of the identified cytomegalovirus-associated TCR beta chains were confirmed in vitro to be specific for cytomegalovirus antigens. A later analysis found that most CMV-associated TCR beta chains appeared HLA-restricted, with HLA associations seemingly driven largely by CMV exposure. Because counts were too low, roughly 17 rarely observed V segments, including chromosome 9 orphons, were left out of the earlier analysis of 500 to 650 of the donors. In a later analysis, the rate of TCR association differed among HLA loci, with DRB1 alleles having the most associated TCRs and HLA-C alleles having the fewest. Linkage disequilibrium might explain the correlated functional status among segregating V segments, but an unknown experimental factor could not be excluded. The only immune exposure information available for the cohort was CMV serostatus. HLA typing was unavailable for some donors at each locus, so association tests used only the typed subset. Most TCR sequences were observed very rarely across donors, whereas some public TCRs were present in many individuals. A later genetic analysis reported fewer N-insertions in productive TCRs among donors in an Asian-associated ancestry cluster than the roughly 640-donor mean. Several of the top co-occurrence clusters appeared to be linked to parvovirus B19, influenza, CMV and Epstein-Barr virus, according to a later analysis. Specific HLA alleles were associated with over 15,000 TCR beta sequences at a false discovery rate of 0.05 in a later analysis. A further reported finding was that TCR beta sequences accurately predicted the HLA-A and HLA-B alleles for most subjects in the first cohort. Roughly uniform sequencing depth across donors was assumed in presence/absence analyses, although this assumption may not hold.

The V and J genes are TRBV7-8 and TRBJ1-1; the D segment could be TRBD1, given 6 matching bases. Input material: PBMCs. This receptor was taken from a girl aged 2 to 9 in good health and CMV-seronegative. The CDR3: CASGGQNTEAFF. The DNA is TGTGCCAGCGGGGGACAGAACACTGAAGCTTTCTTT.